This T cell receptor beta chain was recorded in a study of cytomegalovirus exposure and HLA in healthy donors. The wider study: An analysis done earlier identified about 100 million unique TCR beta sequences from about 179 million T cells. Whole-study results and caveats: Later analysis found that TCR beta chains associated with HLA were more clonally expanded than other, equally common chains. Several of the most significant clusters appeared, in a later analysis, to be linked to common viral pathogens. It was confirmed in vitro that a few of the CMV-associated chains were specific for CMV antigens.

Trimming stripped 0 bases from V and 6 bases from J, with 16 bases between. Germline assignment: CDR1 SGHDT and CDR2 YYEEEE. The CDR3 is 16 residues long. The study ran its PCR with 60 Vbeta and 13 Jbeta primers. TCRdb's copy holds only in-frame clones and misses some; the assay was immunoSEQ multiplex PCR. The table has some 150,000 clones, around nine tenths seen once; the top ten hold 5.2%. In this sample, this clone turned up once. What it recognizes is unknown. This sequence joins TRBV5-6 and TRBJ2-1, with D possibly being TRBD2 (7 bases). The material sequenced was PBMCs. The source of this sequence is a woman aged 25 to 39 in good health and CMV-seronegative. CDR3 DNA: TGTGCCAGCAGCTTGGGTGGGGGGGGCGTGGGCAATGAGCAGTTCTTC. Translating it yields CASSLGGGGVGNEQFF.